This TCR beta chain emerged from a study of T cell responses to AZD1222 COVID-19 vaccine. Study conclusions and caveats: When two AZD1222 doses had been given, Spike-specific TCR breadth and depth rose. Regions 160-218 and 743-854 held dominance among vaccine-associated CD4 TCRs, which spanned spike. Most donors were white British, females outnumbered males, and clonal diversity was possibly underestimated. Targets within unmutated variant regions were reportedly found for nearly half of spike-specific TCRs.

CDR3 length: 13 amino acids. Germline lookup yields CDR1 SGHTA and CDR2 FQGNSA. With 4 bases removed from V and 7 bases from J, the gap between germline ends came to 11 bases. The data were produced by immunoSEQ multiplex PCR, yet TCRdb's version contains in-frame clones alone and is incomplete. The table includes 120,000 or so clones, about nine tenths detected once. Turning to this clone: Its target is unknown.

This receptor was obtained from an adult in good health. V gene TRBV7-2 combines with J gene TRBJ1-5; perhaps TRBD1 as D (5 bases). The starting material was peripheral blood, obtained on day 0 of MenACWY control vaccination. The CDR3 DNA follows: TGTGCCAGCAGCTACCAACAGGACCAGCCCCAGCATTTT. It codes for CASSYQQDQPQHF.